Listed below are T cell receptor beta chains from one sample, sequenced in a study of identical twins. Using its own MiXCR run on the 5' RACE reads, TCRdb lists one record per CDR3 protein. The sample consists of about 530,000 distinct CDR3 sequences, roughly 15% of them appearing once. These data were also reused for a study on yellow fever vaccine responses in identical twins.

The sample was CD4+ T cells sorted from blood. Receptors were obtained from a woman aged 18-29 years in good health. CDR3s include the opening cysteine and the closing phenylalanine or tryptophan. A D gene is named only where the DNA matches it firmly. Clone size, where shown, is once, few, many, or a class for clones that have expanded.

TGCAGTGCTATAACCACCACCGGGGAGCTGTTTTTT | CSAITTTGELFF | . | TRBV20-1 | few | TRBJ2-2
TGTGCCGCCAGTGATCCCCAGGGGACAACAGGGGGCGCAGGGTTTGTAGAGACCCAGTACTTC | CAASDPQGTTGGAGFVETQYF | TRBD1 | TRBV24-1 | once | TRBJ2-5
TGCAGTGCGCCGGGGACAGCCTTAACCTACGAGCAGTACTTC | CSAPGTALTYEQYF | TRBD1 | TRBV20-1 | few | TRBJ2-7
TGTGCCAGCAGCTCGGGCAGGGGTCGAAACTATGGCTACACCTTC | CASSSGRGRNYGYTF | . | TRBV7-9 | few | TRBJ1-2
TGTGCCAGCAGCGTAGGCAGTAGCGGATACGAGCAGTACTTC | CASSVGSSGYEQYF | . | TRBV9 | . | TRBJ2-7
TGCGCCAGCAGCTCGGACCGCGAGCAGTACTTC | CASSSDREQYF | . | TRBV5-1 | few | TRBJ2-7
TGCGCCAGCAGCTTACTAGCGGGGGCTAGCACAGATACGCAGTATTTT | CASSLLAGASTDTQYF | TRBD2 | TRBV5-1 | few | TRBJ2-3
TGTGCCAGCAGCCAAGGTCCCCAGGGGAAGACCGGGGAGCTGTTTTTT | CASSQGPQGKTGELFF | . | TRBV3-1 | . | TRBJ2-2
TGTGCCAGCAGTACCCCCTTGGGGCAGTTCTTC | CASSTPLGQFF | . | TRBV12-3/TRBV12-4 | many | TRBJ2-1
TGCAGTGCCCGGCCGCTAGCGGGGCTGGGAGATACGCAGTATTTT | CSARPLAGLGDTQYF | TRBD2 | TRBV20-1 | . | TRBJ2-3